A selection of T cell receptor beta chains follows, all from one sample in a study of T cells in Graves' hyperthyroidism and ophthalmopathy. MiXCR was run by TCRdb on the multiplex PCR reads, yielding one entry per CDR3 protein. The table shows about 620,000 distinct CDR3 sequences, with under 20% occurring only once. Specimen: blood. These receptors were obtained from a woman in her 30s with Graves' hyperthyroidism. Both conserved end residues are part of each CDR3. The order of the fields is CDR3 DNA, CDR3 protein, V gene, J gene, D gene, clone size. A D gene is named only where the DNA matches it firmly. Not all rows give a size; the values are once, few, many and, for expanded clones, a class.

CDR3 DNA: TGTGCCAGCAGCCAAGCTAGCGGGAGCGTGACCCAGTACTTC; CDR3 protein: CASSQASGSVTQYF; V gene: TRBV3-1; J gene: TRBJ2-5; D gene: TRBD2; clone size: NA
CDR3 DNA: TGCGCCAGCAACCAGCCGGGACAAAAGAACACTGAAGCTTTCTTT; CDR3 protein: CASNQPGQKNTEAFF; V gene: TRBV5-1; J gene: TRBJ1-1; D gene: NA; clone size: many
CDR3 DNA: TGCAGTGCCGAGTGGACAGGCGACTACGAGCAGTACTTC; CDR3 protein: CSAEWTGDYEQYF; V gene: TRBV20-1; J gene: TRBJ2-7; D gene: TRBD1; clone size: many
CDR3 DNA: TGTGCCAGCAGGATGACAGGGCGGACAGATACGCAGTATTTT; CDR3 protein: CASRMTGRTDTQYF; V gene: TRBV6-1; J gene: TRBJ2-3; D gene: TRBD1; clone size: many
CDR3 DNA: TGCAGTGCTAGAGCTACTAGCGGGAGCACAGATACGCAGTATTTT; CDR3 protein: CSARATSGSTDTQYF; V gene: TRBV20-1; J gene: TRBJ2-3; D gene: TRBD2; clone size: few
CDR3 DNA: TGTGCCAGCAGCCCAGGGGGCGATCCTGAAAAACTGTTTTTT; CDR3 protein: CASSPGGDPEKLFF; V gene: TRBV28; J gene: TRBJ1-4; D gene: TRBD1; clone size: NA
CDR3 DNA: TGCAGTGCCCAAGCCCTTAGTCTAGCGGGAGTCTACGAGCAGTACTTC; CDR3 protein: CSAQALSLAGVYEQYF; V gene: TRBV20-1; J gene: TRBJ2-7; D gene: TRBD2; clone size: many
CDR3 DNA: TGTGCCAGCAGCTTCTTGGGCGCGATCCACAATGAGCAGTTCTTC; CDR3 protein: CASSFLGAIHNEQFF; V gene: TRBV11-2; J gene: TRBJ2-1; D gene: NA; clone size: many
CDR3 DNA: TGTGCCAGCAGCCTGGAACGGGGAATAATGATTCGGTTCTTC; CDR3 protein: CASSLERGIMIRFF; V gene: TRBV28; J gene: TRBJ2-1; D gene: NA; clone size: NA
CDR3 DNA: TGTGCCAGCAGCCAAGATGAAGGGGGAGGGTCCTACGAGCAGTACTTC; CDR3 protein: CASSQDEGGGSYEQYF; V gene: TRBV3-1; J gene: TRBJ2-7; D gene: NA; clone size: few
CDR3 DNA: TGTGCCAGCAGTAGGGGGACAGTAACTAATGAAAAACTGTTTTTT; CDR3 protein: CASSRGTVTNEKLFF; V gene: TRBV28; J gene: TRBJ1-4; D gene: TRBD1; clone size: many
CDR3 DNA: TGTGCCAGCAGCAGACAGGTTTTTGAGCAGTACTTC; CDR3 protein: CASSRQVFEQYF; V gene: TRBV2; J gene: TRBJ2-7; D gene: NA; clone size: many
CDR3 DNA: TGTGCCAGCAGCTTAGGTCCCAGGGAAAGTTCACCCCTCCACTTT; CDR3 protein: CASSLGPRESSPLHF; V gene: TRBV13; J gene: TRBJ1-6; D gene: NA; clone size: few
CDR3 DNA: TGTGCCAGCAGCCCACCGGGACTAGCCCTCGAGCAGTACTTC; CDR3 protein: CASSPPGLALEQYF; V gene: TRBV3-1; J gene: TRBJ2-7; D gene: TRBD2; clone size: many
CDR3 DNA: TGCAGCGTTCGAGCGGGATCGACAGATACGCAGTATTTT; CDR3 protein: CSVRAGSTDTQYF; V gene: TRBV29-1; J gene: TRBJ2-3; D gene: TRBD2; clone size: NA
CDR3 DNA: TGTGCCAGCAGCCAACTAGCGGGAGGCGAGCAGTACTTC; CDR3 protein: CASSQLAGGEQYF; V gene: TRBV3-1; J gene: TRBJ2-7; D gene: TRBD2; clone size: few
CDR3 DNA: TGTGCCAGCAGCTACGATGTTTTCGCGGGAGGGGGAGATACGCAGTATTTT; CDR3 protein: CASSYDVFAGGGDTQYF; V gene: TRBV6-2/TRBV6-3; J gene: TRBJ2-3; D gene: TRBD2; clone size: few
CDR3 DNA: TGTGCCAGCAGATTAACAGGGGGCGGCACCGGGGAGCTGTTTTTT; CDR3 protein: CASRLTGGGTGELFF; V gene: TRBV2; J gene: TRBJ2-2; D gene: TRBD1; clone size: few
CDR3 DNA: TGCAGTGCTGGGACTAGCGGCCACAATGAGCAGTTCTTC; CDR3 protein: CSAGTSGHNEQFF; V gene: TRBV20-1; J gene: TRBJ2-1; D gene: TRBD2; clone size: many
CDR3 DNA: TGTGCCAGCAGCTTAGAATTGGGGGGGACAGCTTTCTTT; CDR3 protein: CASSLELGGTAFF; V gene: TRBV11-2; J gene: TRBJ1-1; D gene: NA; clone size: many
CDR3 DNA: TGTACGAGCAAGACAGACCAAAGCTCCTACAATGAGCAGTTCTTC; CDR3 protein: CTSKTDQSSYNEQFF; V gene: TRBV27; J gene: TRBJ2-1; D gene: NA; clone size: few
CDR3 DNA: TGTGCCAGCACTCAGGGGGGGACAGGGTTTTATGAGCAGTTCTTC; CDR3 protein: CASTQGGTGFYEQFF; V gene: TRBV12-3/TRBV12-4; J gene: TRBJ2-1; D gene: TRBD1; clone size: few
CDR3 DNA: TGTGCCAGCAGGTACACTAGCGGGAGGGGGGATGAGCAGTTCTTC; CDR3 protein: CASRYTSGRGDEQFF; V gene: TRBV28; J gene: TRBJ2-1; D gene: TRBD2; clone size: NA
CDR3 DNA: TGTGCCATCAGTGAATTAGGACAGGGCCCCTACGAGCAGTACTTC; CDR3 protein: CAISELGQGPYEQYF; V gene: TRBV10-3; J gene: TRBJ2-7; D gene: TRBD1; clone size: many
CDR3 DNA: TGTGCCAGCAGCTTTCGGCTCTCCTACAATGAGCAGTTCTTC; CDR3 protein: CASSFRLSYNEQFF; V gene: TRBV11-2; J gene: TRBJ2-1; D gene: NA; clone size: many
CDR3 DNA: TGCAGCGTTCAGCGGGAGGTTTACAATGAGCAGTTCTTC; CDR3 protein: CSVQREVYNEQFF; V gene: TRBV29-1; J gene: TRBJ2-1; D gene: TRBD2; clone size: NA
CDR3 DNA: TGTGCCAGCAGCGCGGTATGGGGATCGCGTACTGAAGCTTTCTTT; CDR3 protein: CASSAVWGSRTEAFF; V gene: TRBV28; J gene: TRBJ1-1; D gene: NA; clone size: many
CDR3 DNA: TGTGCCGGCAGTTACCCCCGGTCGCGGGGAAGCAATCAGCCCCAGCATTTT; CDR3 protein: CAGSYPRSRGSNQPQHF; V gene: TRBV6-5; J gene: TRBJ1-5; D gene: NA; clone size: once
CDR3 DNA: TGTGCCAGCAGCTTAGTACTAGCGGTGAGCTCCTACAATGAGCAGTTCTTC; CDR3 protein: CASSLVLAVSSYNEQFF; V gene: TRBV7-8; J gene: TRBJ2-1; D gene: TRBD2; clone size: many
CDR3 DNA: TGTGCCAGCAGCTTAGGCATCGGGGGGATTGGGTACAATGAGCAGTTCTTC; CDR3 protein: CASSLGIGGIGYNEQFF; V gene: TRBV7-6; J gene: TRBJ2-1; D gene: TRBD2; clone size: many
CDR3 DNA: TGTGCCAGCAGCCCGGAGAGCGGGAGCGTCAACACCGGGGAGCTGTTTTTT; CDR3 protein: CASSPESGSVNTGELFF; V gene: TRBV5-6; J gene: TRBJ2-2; D gene: TRBD2; clone size: NA
CDR3 DNA: TGTGCCAGCAGCCAAGAACCGGGGATGTCCTACAATGAGCAGTTCTTC; CDR3 protein: CASSQEPGMSYNEQFF; V gene: TRBV2; J gene: TRBJ2-1; D gene: NA; clone size: NA
CDR3 DNA: TGCAGCGTTAAGGAAGGGTCCTACGAGCAGTACTTC; CDR3 protein: CSVKEGSYEQYF; V gene: TRBV29-1; J gene: TRBJ2-7; D gene: NA; clone size: NA
CDR3 DNA: TGTGCCAGTAGTATTTACCTTGGGAGCGCCTACGAGCAGTACTTC; CDR3 protein: CASSIYLGSAYEQYF; V gene: TRBV19; J gene: TRBJ2-7; D gene: NA; clone size: NA
CDR3 DNA: TGTGCCTGGAGTGTATATGGGACAGGGGTTCTCTCCAATGAGCAGTTCTTC; CDR3 protein: CAWSVYGTGVLSNEQFF; V gene: TRBV30; J gene: TRBJ2-1; D gene: TRBD1; clone size: NA
CDR3 DNA: TGCAGTGCTAGAGGGACAGGGACTAACTATGGCTACACCTTC; CDR3 protein: CSARGTGTNYGYTF; V gene: TRBV20-1; J gene: TRBJ1-2; D gene: TRBD1; clone size: NA
CDR3 DNA: TGCAGTGCTAAGGCGCGTCAGTGGACTAGCGGGAGAATCTACGAGCAGTACTTC; CDR3 protein: CSAKARQWTSGRIYEQYF; V gene: TRBV20-1; J gene: TRBJ2-7; D gene: TRBD2; clone size: NA